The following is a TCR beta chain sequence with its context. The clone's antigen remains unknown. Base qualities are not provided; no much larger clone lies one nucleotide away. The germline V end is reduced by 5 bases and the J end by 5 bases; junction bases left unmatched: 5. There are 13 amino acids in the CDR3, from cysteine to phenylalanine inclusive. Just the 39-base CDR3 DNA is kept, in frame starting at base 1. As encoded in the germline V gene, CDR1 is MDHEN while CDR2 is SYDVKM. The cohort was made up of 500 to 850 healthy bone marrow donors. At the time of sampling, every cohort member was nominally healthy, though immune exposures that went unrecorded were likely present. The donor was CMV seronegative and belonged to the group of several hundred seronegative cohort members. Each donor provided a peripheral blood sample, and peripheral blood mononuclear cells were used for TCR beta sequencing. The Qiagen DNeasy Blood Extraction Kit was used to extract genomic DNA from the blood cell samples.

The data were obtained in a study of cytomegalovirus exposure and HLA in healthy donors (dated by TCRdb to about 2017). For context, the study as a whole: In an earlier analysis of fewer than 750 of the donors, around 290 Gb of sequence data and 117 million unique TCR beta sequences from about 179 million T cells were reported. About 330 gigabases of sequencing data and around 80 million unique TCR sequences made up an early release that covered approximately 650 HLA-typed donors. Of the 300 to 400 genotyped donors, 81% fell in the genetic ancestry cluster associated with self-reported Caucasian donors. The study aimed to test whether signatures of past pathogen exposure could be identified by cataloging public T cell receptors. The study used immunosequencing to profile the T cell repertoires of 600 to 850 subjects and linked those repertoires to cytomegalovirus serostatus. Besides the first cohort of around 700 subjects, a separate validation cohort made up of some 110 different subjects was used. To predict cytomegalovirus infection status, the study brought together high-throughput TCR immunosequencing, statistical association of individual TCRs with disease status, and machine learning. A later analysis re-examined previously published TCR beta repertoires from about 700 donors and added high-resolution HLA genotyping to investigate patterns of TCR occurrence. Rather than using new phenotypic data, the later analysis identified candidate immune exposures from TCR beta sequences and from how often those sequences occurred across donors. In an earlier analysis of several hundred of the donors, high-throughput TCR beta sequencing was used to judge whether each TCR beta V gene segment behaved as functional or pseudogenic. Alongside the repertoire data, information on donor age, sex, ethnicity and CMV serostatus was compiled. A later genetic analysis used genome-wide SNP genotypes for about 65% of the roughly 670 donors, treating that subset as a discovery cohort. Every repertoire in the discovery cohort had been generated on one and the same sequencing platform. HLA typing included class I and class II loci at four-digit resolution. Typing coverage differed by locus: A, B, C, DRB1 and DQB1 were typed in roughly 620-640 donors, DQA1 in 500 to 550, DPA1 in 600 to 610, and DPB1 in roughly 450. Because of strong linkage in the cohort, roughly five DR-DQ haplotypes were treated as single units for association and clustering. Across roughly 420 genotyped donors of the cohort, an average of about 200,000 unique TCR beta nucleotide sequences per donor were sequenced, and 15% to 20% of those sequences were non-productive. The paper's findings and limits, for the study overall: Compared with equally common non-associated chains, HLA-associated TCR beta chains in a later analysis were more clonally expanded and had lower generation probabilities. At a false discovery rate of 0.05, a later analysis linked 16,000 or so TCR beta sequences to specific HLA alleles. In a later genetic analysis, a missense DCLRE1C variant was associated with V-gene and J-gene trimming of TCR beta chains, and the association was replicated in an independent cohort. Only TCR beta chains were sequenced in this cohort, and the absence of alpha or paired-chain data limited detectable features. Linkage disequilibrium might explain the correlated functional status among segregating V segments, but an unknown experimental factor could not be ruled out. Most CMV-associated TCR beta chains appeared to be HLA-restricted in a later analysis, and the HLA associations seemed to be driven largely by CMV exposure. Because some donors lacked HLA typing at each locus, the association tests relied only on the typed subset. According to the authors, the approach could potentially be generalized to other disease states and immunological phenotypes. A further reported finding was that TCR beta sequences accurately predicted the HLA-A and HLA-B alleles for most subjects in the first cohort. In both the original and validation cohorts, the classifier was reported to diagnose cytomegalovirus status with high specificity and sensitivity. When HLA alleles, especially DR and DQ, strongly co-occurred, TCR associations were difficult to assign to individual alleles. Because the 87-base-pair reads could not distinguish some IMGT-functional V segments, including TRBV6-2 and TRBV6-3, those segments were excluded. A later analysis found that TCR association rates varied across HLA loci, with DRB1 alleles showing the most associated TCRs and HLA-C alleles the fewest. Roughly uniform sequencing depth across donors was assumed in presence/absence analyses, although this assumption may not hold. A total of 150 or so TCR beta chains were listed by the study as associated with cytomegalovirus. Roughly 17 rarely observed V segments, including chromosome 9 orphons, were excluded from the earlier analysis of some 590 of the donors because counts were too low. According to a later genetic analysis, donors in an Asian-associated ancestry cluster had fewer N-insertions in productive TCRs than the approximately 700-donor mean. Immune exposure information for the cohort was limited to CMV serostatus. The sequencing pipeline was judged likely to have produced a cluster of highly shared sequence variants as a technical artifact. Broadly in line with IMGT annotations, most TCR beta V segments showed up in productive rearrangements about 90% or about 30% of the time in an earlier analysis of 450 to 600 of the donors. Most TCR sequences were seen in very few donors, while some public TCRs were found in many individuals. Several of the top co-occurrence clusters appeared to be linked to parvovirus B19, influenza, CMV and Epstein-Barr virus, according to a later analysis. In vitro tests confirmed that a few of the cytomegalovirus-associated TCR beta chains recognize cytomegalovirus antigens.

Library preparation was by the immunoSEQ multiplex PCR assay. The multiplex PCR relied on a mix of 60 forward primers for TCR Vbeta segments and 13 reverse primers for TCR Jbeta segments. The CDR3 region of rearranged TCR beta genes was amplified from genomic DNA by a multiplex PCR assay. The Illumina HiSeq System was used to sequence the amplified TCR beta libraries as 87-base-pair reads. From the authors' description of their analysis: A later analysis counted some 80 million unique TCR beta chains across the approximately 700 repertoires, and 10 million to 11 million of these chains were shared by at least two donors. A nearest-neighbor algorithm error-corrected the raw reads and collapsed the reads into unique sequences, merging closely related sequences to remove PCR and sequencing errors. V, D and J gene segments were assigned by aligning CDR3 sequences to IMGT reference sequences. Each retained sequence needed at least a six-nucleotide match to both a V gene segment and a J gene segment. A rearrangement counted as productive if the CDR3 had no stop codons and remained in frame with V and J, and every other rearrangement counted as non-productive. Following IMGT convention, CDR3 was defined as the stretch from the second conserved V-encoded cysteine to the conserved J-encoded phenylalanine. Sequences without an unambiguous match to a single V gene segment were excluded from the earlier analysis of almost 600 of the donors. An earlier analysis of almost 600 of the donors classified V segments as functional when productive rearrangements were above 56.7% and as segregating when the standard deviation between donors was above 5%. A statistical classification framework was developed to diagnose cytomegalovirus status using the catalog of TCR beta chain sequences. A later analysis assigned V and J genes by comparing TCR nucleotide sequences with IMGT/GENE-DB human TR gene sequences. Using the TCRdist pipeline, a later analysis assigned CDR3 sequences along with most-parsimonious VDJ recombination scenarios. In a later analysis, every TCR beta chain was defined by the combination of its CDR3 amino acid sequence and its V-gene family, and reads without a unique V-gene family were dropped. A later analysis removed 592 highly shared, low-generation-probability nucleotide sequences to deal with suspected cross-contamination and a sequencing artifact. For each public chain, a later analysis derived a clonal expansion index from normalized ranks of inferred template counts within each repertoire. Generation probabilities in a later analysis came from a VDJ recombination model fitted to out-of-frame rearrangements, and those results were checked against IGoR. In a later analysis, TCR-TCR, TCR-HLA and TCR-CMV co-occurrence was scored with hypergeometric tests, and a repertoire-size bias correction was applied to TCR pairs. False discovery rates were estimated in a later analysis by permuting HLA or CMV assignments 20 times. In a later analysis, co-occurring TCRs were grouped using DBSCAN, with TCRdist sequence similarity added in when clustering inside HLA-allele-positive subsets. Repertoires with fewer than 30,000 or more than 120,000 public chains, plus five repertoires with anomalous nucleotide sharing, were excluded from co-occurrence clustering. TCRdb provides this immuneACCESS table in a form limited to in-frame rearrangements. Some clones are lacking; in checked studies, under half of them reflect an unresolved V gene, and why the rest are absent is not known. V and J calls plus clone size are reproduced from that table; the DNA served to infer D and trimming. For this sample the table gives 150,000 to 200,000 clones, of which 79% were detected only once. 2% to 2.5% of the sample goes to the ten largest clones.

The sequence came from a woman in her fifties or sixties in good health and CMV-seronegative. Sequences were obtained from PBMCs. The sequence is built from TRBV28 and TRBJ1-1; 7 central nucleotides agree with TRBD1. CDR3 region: CASSPRTGTEAFF. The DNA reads TGTGCCAGCAGTCCACGGACAGGTACTGAAGCTTTCTTT.